This T cell receptor beta chain was identified during a study of blood T cell repertoires in COVID-19. At the level of the study: Sites across the United States, Italy and Spain contributed samples from acute and convalescent COVID-19. From T cells, B-cell-depleted T cells, or PBMCs came the material, which was cDNA or gDNA.

Authors' methods: How many nucleated cells were present was estimated from reference gene primer amplification. Sequencing used immunoSEQ multiplex PCR; TCRdb keeps in-frame clones, though not all of them. For V, J and clone size, that table is used; D and trimming come from the DNA. The sample yields around 41,000 clones, about four fifths seen once. This CDR3 contains 15 residues. Looked up from germline, CDR1 is MNHEY and CDR2 is SMNVEV (reference sequence). The junction had 1 base not matched to a gene; V was cut back by 3 bases and J by 1 base. Sequencing input: peripheral blood. The J gene is TRBJ2-3, the V gene TRBV27, with 10 bases aligning to TRBD2. The TCR sequence derives from a woman aged 80 or over with acute or convalescent COVID-19. The DNA of the CDR3 is TGTGCCAGCAGTTTCCTAGCGGGGGGCACAGATACGCAGTATTTT. Residues: CASSFLAGGTDTQYF.